This note documents a single T cell receptor beta chain sequence. The sample belongs to a study of cytomegalovirus exposure and HLA in healthy donors. With 60 Vbeta and 13 Jbeta primers, the PCR was carried out. Profiling relied on immunoSEQ multiplex PCR, and the TCRdb table lists in-frame clones only, not all of them. The sample holds about 82,000 clones, roughly 74% seen once. The CDR3 covers 15 residues. Germline values: CDR1 SGHAT, CDR2 FQNNGV. The ends lost 3 bases at V and 1 base at J; junction bases unmatched: 2. The chain links TRBV11-2 to TRBJ1-3; 8 bases map to TRBD1. The source is a woman in her 50s in good health and CMV-seropositive. Sequencing input: PBMCs. The CDR3 here is CASSFGQGSGNTIYF. CDR3 sequence (DNA): TGTGCCAGCAGCTTCGGACAGGGATCTGGAAACACCATATATTTT.